Detailed here is one T cell receptor (beta chain). The target antigen is unknown. The data derive from a study of shared clonotypes between healthy human individuals. Regarding the study as a whole: Only blood was sampled, and tissue TCR repertoires likely differ from blood ones.

Assay execution took place at the deep level. Method: immunoSEQ multiplex PCR; TCRdb's copy keeps in-frame clones and lacks some. The repertoire holds roughly 1 million clones, with 60% to 80% as singletons. The donors, healthy adults who were HIV-negative, had experienced no recent acute infections or vaccinations. V was cut by 1 base and J by 0 bases, with 10 bases left in between. Germline lookup yields CDR1 SGHTA and CDR2 FQGNSA. CDR3 length: 16 residues. Input material: memory CD4+ T cells sorted from blood. Stated subset: CD45RA-negative fraction. This clonotype was sampled from a young man in good health. The genes are TRBV7-2 and TRBJ2-4; D is uncertain. The CDR3 spells CASSLVGSLAKNIQYF. The CDR3 DNA sequence: TGTGCCAGCAGCTTAGTAGGGTCCCTAGCCAAAAACATTCAGTACTTC.